This TCR beta chain is from a study of cytomegalovirus exposure and HLA in healthy donors (TCRdb year 2017). About the investigation overall: In an earlier analysis of 587 of the donors, 276 Gb of sequence data and some 100 million unique TCR beta sequences from about 190 million T cells were reported. Around 300 gigabases of sequencing data and around 87 million unique TCR sequences were included in an early release covering under 650 HLA-typed donors. Of the 300 to 450 genotyped donors, about 84% fell in the genetic ancestry cluster associated with self-reported Caucasian donors. The aim of the study was to test whether cataloging public T cell receptors could identify signatures of past pathogen exposure. The study profiled the T cell repertoires of 500 to 800 subjects by immunosequencing and related them to cytomegalovirus serostatus. Along with the 666-subject first cohort, a separate validation cohort of over a hundred different subjects was used. To predict cytomegalovirus infection status, the study combined high-throughput TCR immunosequencing, statistical association of individual TCRs with disease status, and machine learning. A later analysis re-examined previously published TCR beta repertoires from just over 650 donors and added high-resolution HLA genotyping to investigate patterns of TCR occurrence. Rather than using new phenotypic data, the later analysis identified candidate immune exposures from TCR beta sequences and from how often those sequences occurred across donors. An earlier analysis of several hundred of the donors applied high-throughput TCR beta sequencing to assess whether each TCR beta V gene segment acted as functional or pseudogenic. Donor age, sex, ethnicity and CMV serostatus were compiled alongside the repertoire data. A later genetic analysis took genome-wide SNP genotypes for about 55% of the roughly 670 donors and used that subset as a discovery cohort. All discovery cohort repertoires had been generated on a single sequencing platform. Both class I and class II loci were covered by HLA typing, at four-digit resolution. The number of typed donors differed by locus: 629-630 for A, B, C, DRB1 and DQB1; 500 to 550 for DQA1; approximately 600 for DPA1; and 450 to 480 for DPB1. Four or five DR-DQ haplotypes were handled as single units for association and clustering, since linkage in the cohort was strong. Across some 400 genotyped donors of the cohort, an average of roughly 250,000 unique TCR beta nucleotide sequences per donor were sequenced, and 15% to 20% of those sequences were non-productive.

The library was produced with the immunoSEQ multiplex PCR assay. A mixture of 60 forward primers for TCR Vbeta segments and 13 reverse primers for TCR Jbeta segments was used in the multiplex PCR. The CDR3 region of rearranged TCR beta genes was amplified from genomic DNA with a multiplex PCR assay. The amplified TCR beta libraries were sequenced on the Illumina HiSeq System as 87-base-pair reads. On the authors' methods: A later analysis counted tens of millions of unique TCR beta chains across the 670 or so repertoires, and 9 million to 14 million of these chains were shared by at least two donors. A nearest-neighbor algorithm error-corrected the raw reads and collapsed the reads into unique sequences, merging closely related sequences to remove PCR and sequencing errors. CDR3 sequences were aligned to IMGT reference sequences to assign V, D and J gene segments. Each retained sequence needed at least a six-nucleotide match to both a V gene segment and a J gene segment. A rearrangement counted as productive if the CDR3 had no stop codons and remained in frame with V and J, and every other rearrangement counted as non-productive. Following IMGT convention, CDR3 was defined as the stretch from the second conserved V-encoded cysteine up to the conserved J-encoded phenylalanine. Sequences without an unambiguous match to a single V gene segment were excluded from the earlier analysis of 587 of the donors. In an earlier analysis of 500 to 750 of the donors, V segments were called functional above 56.7% productive rearrangements and were called segregating when the between-donor standard deviation exceeded 5%. A statistical classification framework was built for diagnosing cytomegalovirus status from the catalog of TCR beta chain sequences. V and J gene assignment, in a later analysis, came from comparing TCR nucleotide sequences with IMGT/GENE-DB human TR gene sequences. The TCRdist pipeline was used in a later analysis to assign CDR3 sequences and most-parsimonious VDJ recombination scenarios. In a later analysis, each TCR beta chain was defined by its CDR3 amino acid sequence together with its V-gene family, and reads lacking a unique V-gene family were excluded. As a way to deal with suspected cross-contamination and a sequencing artifact, a later analysis dropped roughly 600 nucleotide sequences that were highly shared and had low generation probability. For each public chain, a later analysis derived a clonal expansion index from normalized ranks of inferred template counts within each repertoire. A later analysis computed generation probabilities with a VDJ recombination model fitted to out-of-frame rearrangements, and checked the results against IGoR. In a later analysis, hypergeometric tests were used to score TCR-TCR, TCR-HLA and TCR-CMV co-occurrence, with a repertoire-size bias correction applied to TCR pairs. To estimate false discovery rates, a later analysis permuted the HLA or CMV assignments 20 times. In a later analysis, co-occurring TCRs were grouped using DBSCAN, and TCRdist sequence similarity was added for clustering within HLA-allele-positive subsets. Repertoires with fewer than 30,000 or more than 120,000 public chains, plus five repertoires with anomalous nucleotide sharing, were excluded from co-occurrence clustering. TCRdb mirrors the immuneACCESS table, restricted to in-frame sequences. Some clones are absent from its copies; in checked studies, under half trace to an unresolved V gene, and the reason for the others is unknown. Clonal size and the V and J genes are those of that table, whereas D and trimming came from the DNA. In this sample's table one finds under 100,000 clones. The ten largest clones capture 3.4% of the sample.

With regard to this clone: What this receptor recognizes is not known.

The cohort consisted of 650 to 700 healthy bone marrow donors. Cohort members were all nominally healthy when sampled, although unrecorded immune exposures were likely present. The donor tested CMV seronegative, placing the donor among the 350 or so seronegative members of the cohort. Each donor provided a peripheral blood sample, and peripheral blood mononuclear cells were used for TCR beta sequencing. Genomic DNA extraction from the blood cell samples was performed with the Qiagen DNeasy Blood Extraction Kit. The CDR3 covers 14 residues, taking in both the cysteine and the phenylalanine. Of all the DNA, just the CDR3 is kept, 42 bases in frame from base 1. Trimming removed 6 bases from V and 7 bases from J; the gene matches leave 5 bases unexplained. The germline V gene sets CDR1 to WSHSY and CDR2 to SAAADI. The study at large found these results: An association between a missense DCLRE1C variant and V-gene and J-gene trimming of TCR beta chains was found in a later genetic analysis and replicated in an independent cohort. An earlier analysis of approximately 540 of the donors showed that most TCR beta V segments appeared in productive rearrangements either about 87% or about 30% of the time, which broadly matched IMGT annotations. Three of the identified cytomegalovirus-associated TCR beta chains were confirmed in vitro to be specific for cytomegalovirus antigens. The classifier was reported to diagnose cytomegalovirus status with high specificity and sensitivity in both the original and validation cohorts. A further reported finding was that TCR beta sequences accurately predicted the HLA-A and HLA-B alleles for most subjects in the first cohort. About 17 rarely observed V segments, including chromosome 9 orphons, were excluded from the earlier analysis of several hundred of the donors because counts were too low. Several of the top co-occurrence clusters appeared to be linked to parvovirus B19, influenza, CMV and Epstein-Barr virus, according to a later analysis. In a later genetic analysis, fewer N-insertions in productive TCRs were reported among donors in an Asian-associated ancestry cluster than the approximately 670-donor mean. A later analysis found that HLA-associated TCR beta chains were more clonally expanded and had lower generation probabilities than equally common non-associated chains. Most TCR sequences were seen in very few donors, while some public TCRs were found in many individuals. The authors suggested that the approach could potentially be extended to other disease states and immunological phenotypes. In this cohort, only TCR beta chains were sequenced, and detectable features were limited by the absence of alpha or paired-chain data. Because HLA typing was missing for some donors at each locus, association tests included only the typed subset. A later analysis associated 15,000 to 20,000 TCR beta sequences with specific HLA alleles at a false discovery rate of 0.05. The only immune exposure information available for the cohort was CMV serostatus. According to a later analysis, most CMV-associated TCR beta chains appeared to be HLA-restricted, and the HLA associations seemed to be driven largely by CMV exposure. Linkage disequilibrium might explain the correlated functional status among segregating V segments, but an unknown experimental factor could not be excluded. Because the 87-base-pair reads could not distinguish some IMGT-functional V segments, including TRBV6-2 and TRBV6-3, those segments were excluded. The study gave a list of about 160 TCR beta chains associated with cytomegalovirus. Roughly uniform sequencing depth across donors was assumed in presence/absence analyses, although this assumption may not hold. A group of highly shared sequence variants was considered likely to be a technical artifact of the sequencing pipeline. According to a later analysis, TCR association rates differed among HLA loci, with DRB1 alleles showing the most associated TCRs and HLA-C alleles showing the fewest. Strong co-occurrence of HLA alleles, especially DR and DQ, made assigning TCR associations to individual alleles difficult.

The TCR comes from a woman in her twenties or thirties in good health and CMV-seronegative. This receptor chain uses TRBV10-2 and TRBJ1-5; 11 central bases correspond to TRBD1. The sequenced sample was PBMCs. The CDR3 region has the sequence CASRGTGGGQPQHF. The DNA sequence is as follows: TGCGCCAGCAGGGGGACAGGGGGTGGGCAGCCCCAGCATTTT.